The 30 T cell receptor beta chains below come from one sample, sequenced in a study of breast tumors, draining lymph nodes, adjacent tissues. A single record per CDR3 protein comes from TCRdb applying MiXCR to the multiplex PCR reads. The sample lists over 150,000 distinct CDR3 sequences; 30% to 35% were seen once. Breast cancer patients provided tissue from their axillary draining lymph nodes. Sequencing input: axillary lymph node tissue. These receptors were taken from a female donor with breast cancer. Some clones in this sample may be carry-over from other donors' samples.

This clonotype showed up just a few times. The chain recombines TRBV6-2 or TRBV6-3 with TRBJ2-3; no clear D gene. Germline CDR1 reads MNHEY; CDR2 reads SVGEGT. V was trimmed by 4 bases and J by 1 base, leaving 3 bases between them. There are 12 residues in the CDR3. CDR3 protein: CASSSGTDTQYF. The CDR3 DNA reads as TGTGCCAGCAGTTCGGGCACAGATACGCAGTATTTT.

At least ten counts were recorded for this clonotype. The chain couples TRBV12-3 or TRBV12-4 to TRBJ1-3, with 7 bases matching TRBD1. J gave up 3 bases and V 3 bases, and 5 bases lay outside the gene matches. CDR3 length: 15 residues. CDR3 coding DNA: TGTGCCAGCAGTTTGGCGGGACAGCGTGGAAACACCATATATTTT. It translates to CASSLAGQRGNTIYF.

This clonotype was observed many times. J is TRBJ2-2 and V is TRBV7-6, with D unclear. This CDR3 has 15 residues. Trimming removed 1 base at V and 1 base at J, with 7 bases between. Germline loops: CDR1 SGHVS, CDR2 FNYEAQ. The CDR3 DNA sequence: TGTGCCAGCAGCTTAGGCGCACTGAACACCGGGGAGCTGTTTTTT. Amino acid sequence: CASSLGALNTGELFF. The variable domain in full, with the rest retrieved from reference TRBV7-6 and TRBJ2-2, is GAGVSQSPRYKVTKRGQDVALRCDPISGHVSLYWYRQALGQGPEFLTYFNYEAQQDKSGLPNDRFSAERPEGSISTLTIQRTEQRDSAMYRCASSLGALNTGELFFGEGSRLTVL.

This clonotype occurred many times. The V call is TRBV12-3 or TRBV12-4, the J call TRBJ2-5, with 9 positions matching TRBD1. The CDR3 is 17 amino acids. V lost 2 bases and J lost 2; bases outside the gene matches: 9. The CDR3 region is CASSLNPPGTGQETQYF. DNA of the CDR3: TGTGCCAGCAGTTTAAATCCCCCCGGGACAGGGCAAGAGACCCAGTACTTC.

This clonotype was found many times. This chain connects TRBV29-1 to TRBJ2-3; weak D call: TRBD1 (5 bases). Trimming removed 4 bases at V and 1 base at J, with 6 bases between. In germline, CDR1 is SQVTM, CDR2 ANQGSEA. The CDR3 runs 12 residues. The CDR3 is CSVAQGTDTQYF. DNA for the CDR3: TGCAGCGTTGCACAGGGCACAGATACGCAGTATTTT.

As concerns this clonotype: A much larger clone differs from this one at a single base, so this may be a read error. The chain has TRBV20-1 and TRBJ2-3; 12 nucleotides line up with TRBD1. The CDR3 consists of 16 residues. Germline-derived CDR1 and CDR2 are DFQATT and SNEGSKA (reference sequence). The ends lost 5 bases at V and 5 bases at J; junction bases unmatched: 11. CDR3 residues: CSAPSKGQGAGDTQYF. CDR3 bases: TGCAGTGCTCCGTCGAAGGGACAGGGGGCAGGAGATACGCAGTATTTT.

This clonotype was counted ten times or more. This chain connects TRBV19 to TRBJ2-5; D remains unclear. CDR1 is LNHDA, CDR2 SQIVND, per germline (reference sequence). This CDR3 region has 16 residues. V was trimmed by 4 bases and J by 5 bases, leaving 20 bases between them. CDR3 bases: TGTGCCAGTAGTAAGGTGGGGTCTAGGGTTGGGGAGACCCAGTACTTC. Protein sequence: CASSKVGSRVGETQYF.

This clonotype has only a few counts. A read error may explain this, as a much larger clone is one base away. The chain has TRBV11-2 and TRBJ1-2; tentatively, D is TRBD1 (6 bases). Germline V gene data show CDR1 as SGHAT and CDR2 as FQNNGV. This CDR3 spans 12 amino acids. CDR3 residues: CASSSGEYAYTF. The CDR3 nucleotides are TGTGCCAGCAGCTCAGGGGAGTATGCCTACACCTTC.

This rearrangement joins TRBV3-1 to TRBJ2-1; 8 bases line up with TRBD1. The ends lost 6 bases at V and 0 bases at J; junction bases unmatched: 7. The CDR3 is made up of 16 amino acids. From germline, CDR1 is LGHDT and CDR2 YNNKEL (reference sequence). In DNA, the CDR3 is TGTGCCAGCAGTCTCAGGGGGCCCAGCTCCTACAATGAGCAGTTCTTC. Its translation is CASSLRGPSSYNEQFF.

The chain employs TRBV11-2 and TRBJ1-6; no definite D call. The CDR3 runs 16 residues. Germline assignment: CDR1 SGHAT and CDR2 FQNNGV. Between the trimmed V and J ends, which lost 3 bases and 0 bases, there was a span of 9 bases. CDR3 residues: CASSLSGNSYNSPLHF. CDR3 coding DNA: TGTGCCAGCAGCTTGAGCGGGAACTCCTATAATTCACCCCTCCACTTT.

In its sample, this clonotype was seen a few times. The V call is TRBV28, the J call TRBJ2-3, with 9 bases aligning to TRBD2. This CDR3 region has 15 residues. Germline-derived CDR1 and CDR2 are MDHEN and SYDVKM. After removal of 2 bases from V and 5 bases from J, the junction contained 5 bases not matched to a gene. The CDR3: CASSLVAGGRDTQYF. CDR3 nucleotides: TGTGCCAGCAGTTTAGTGGCGGGAGGGAGAGATACGCAGTATTTT.

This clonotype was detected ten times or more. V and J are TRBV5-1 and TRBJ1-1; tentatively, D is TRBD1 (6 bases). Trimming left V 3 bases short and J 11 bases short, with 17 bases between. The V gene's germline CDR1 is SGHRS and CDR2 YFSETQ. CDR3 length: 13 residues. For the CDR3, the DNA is TGCGCCAGCAGCTCCGACAGGCCGGGAGGTGCTTTCTTT. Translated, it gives CASSSDRPGGAFF.

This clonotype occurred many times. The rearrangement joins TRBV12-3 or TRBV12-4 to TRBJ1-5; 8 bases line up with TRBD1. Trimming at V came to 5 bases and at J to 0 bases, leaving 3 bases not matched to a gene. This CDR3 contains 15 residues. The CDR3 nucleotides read TGTGCCAGCAGTCGGACAGGGTATAGCAATCAGCCCCAGCATTTT. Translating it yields CASSRTGYSNQPQHF.

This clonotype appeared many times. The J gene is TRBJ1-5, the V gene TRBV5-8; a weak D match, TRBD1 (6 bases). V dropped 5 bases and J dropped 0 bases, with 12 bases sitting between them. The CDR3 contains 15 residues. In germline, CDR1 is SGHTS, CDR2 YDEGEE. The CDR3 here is CASSYRDGSNQPQHF. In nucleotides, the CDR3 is TGTGCCAGCAGTTACAGGGACGGTAGCAATCAGCCCCAGCATTTT.

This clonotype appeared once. The CDR3 spells CASSVGGPSVETQYF. CDR3 nucleotide sequence: TGTGCCAGCAGCGTAGGAGGGCCCTCTGTGGAGACCCAGTACTTC. The chain combines TRBV9 with TRBJ2-5, with a possible D match to TRBD2 (5 bases). The CDR3 contains 15 residues. CDR1 and CDR2 from the germline V gene are SGDLS and YYNGEE. The V end lost 0 bases, the J end lost 5 bases, and 14 bases lay between the germline ends.

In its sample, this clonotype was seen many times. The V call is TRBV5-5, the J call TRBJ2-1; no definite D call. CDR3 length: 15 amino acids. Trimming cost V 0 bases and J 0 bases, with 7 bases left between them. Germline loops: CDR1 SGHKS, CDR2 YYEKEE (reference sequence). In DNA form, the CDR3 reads TGTGCCAGCAGCTTGGCACTGGGCTCCTACAATGAGCAGTTCTTC. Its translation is CASSLALGSYNEQFF.

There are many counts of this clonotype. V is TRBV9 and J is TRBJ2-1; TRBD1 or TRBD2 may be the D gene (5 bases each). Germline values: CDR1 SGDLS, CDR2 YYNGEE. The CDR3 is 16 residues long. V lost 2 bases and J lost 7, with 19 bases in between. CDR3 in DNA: TGTGCCAGCAGCGTGTCTGGGGGATTGGGACGGAATGAGCAGTTCTTC. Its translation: CASSVSGGLGRNEQFF.

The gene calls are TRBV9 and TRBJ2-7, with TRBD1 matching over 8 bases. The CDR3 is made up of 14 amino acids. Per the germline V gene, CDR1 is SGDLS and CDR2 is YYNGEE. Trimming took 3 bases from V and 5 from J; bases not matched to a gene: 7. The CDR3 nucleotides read TGTGCCAGCAGCGGAGGACAGGGAGGCAACGAGCAGTACTTC. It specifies CASSGGQGGNEQYF.

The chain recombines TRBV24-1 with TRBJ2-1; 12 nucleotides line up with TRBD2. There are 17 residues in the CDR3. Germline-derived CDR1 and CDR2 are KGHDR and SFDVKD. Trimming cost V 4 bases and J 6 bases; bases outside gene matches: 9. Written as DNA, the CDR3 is TGTGCCACCAGTGACCGGCGGCTAGCGGGAGGGTCCAATGAGCAGTTCTTC. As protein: CATSDRRLAGGSNEQFF.

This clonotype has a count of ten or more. Here the CDR3 reads CASSPDRAYNEQFF. The CDR3 coding sequence is TGTGCCAGCAGCCCGGACAGGGCCTACAATGAGCAGTTCTTC. This chain links TRBV7-3 with TRBJ2-1, with 8 bases lining up with TRBD1. This CDR3 is built from 14 residues. V was pared by 5 bases and J by 2 bases, with 2 bases of the junction left unmatched. CDR1 is SGHTA and CDR2 is FQGTGA in the germline V gene.

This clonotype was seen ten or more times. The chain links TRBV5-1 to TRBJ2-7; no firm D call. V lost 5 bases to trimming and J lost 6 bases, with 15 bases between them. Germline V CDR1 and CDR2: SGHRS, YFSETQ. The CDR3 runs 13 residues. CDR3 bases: TGCGCCAGCAGACCACAAGAGGTAGGCGAGCAGTACTTC. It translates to CASRPQEVGEQYF.

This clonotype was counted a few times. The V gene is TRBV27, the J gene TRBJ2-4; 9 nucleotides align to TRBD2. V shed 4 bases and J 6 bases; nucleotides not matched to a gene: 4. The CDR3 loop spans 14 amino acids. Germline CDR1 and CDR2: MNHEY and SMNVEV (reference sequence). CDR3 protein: CASSSRTSANIQYF. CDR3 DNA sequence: TGTGCCAGCAGTTCTCGGACTAGCGCAAACATTCAGTACTTC.

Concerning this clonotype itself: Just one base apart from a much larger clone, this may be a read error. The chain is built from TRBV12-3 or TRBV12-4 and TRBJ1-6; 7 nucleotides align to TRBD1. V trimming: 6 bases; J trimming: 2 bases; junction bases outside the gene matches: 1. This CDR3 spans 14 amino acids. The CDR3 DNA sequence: TGTGCCAGCAGACAGGGGCCCTATAATTCACCCCTCCACTTT. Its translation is CASRQGPYNSPLHF.

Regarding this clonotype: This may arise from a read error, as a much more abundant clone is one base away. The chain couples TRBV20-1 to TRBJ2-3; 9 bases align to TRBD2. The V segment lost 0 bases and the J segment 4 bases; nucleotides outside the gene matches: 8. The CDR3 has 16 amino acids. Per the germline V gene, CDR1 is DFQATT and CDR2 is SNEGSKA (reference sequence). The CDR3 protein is CSARDIAGAPPDTQYF. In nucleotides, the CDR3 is TGCAGTGCTAGAGACATAGCGGGGGCCCCCCCAGATACGCAGTATTTT.

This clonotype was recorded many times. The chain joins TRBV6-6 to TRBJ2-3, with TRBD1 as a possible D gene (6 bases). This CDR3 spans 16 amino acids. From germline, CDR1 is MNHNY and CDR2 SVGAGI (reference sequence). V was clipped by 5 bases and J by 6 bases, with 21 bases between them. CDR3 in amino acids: CASSQRTDLGADTQYF. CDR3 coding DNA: TGTGCCAGCAGTCAACGGACAGACTTGGGGGCGGATACGCAGTATTTT.

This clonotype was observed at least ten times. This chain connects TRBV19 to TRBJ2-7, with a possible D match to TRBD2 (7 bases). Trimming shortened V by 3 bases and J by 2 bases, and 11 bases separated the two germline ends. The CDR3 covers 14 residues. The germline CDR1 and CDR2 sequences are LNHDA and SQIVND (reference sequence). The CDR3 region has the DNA TGTGCCAGTAGTATTGGGAGGGGGACCTACGAGCAGTACTTC. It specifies CASSIGRGTYEQYF.

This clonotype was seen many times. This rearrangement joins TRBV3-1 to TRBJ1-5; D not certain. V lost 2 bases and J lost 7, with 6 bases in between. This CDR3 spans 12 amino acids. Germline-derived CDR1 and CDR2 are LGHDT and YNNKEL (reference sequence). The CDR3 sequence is CASSQLNQPQHF. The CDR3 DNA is TGTGCCAGCAGCCAACTGAACCAGCCCCAGCATTTT.

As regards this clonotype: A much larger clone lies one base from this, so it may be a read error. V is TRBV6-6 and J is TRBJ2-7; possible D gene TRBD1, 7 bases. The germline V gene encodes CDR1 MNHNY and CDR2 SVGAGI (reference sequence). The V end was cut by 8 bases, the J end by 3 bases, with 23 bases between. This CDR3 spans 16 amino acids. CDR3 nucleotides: TGTGCCAGCGGTCCAGGGGGTGCAGGGGGGTTCTACGAGCAGTACTTC. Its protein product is CASGPGGAGGFYEQYF.

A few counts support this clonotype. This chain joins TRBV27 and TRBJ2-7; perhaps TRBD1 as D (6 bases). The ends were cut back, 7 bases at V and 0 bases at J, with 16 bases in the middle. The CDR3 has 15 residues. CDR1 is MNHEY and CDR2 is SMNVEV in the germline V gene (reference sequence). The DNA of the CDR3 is TGTGCCAGCATCGTTTGGACAGCGAGCTCCTACGAGCAGTACTTC. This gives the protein CASIVWTASSYEQYF.

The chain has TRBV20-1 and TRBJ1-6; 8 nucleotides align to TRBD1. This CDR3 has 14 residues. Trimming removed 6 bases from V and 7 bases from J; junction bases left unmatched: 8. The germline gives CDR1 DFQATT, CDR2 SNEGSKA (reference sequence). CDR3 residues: CSASSRDRNSPLHF. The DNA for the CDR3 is TGCAGTGCCAGCAGCAGGGACAGGAATTCACCCCTCCACTTT.